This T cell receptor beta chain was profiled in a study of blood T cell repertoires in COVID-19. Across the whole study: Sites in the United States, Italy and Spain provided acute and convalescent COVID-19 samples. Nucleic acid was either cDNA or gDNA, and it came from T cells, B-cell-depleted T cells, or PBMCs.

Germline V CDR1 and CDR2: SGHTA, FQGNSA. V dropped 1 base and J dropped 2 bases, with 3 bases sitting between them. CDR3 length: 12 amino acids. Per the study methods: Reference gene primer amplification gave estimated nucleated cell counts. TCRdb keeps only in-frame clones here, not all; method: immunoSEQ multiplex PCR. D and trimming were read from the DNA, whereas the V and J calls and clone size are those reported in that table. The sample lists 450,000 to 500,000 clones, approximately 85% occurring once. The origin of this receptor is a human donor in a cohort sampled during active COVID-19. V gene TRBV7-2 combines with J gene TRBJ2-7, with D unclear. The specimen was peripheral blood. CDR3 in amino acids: CASSLDTYEQYF. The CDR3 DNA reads TGTGCCAGCAGCTTAGATACCTACGAGCAGTACTTC. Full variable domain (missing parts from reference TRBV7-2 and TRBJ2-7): GAGVSQSPSNKVTEKGKDVELRCDPISGHTALYWYRQSLGQGLEFLIYFQGNSAPDKSGLPSDRFSAERTGGSVSTLTIQRTQQEDSAVYLCASSLDTYEQYFGPGTRLTVT.